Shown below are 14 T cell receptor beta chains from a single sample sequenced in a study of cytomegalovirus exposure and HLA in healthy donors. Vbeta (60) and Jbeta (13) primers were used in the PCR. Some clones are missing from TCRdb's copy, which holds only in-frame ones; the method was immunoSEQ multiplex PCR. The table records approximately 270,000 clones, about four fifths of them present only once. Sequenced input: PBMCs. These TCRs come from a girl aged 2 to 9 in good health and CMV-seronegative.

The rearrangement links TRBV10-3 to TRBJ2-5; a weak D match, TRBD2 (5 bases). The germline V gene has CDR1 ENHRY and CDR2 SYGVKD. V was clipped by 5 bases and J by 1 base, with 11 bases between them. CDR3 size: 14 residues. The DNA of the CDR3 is TGTGCCATCAGTAGCGGCAAAATCCAAGAGACCCAGTACTTC. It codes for CAISSGKIQETQYF.

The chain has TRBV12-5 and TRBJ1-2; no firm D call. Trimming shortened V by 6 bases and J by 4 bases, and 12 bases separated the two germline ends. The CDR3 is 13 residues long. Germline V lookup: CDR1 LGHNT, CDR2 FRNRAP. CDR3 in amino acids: CASGLSAPYGYTF. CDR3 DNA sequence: TGTGCTAGTGGCCTCAGTGCCCCCTATGGCTACACCTTC.

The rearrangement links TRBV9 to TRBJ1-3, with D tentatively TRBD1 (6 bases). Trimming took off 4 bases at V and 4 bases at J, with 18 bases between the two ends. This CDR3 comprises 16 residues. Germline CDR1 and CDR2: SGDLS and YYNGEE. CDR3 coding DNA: TGTGCCAGCAGCACCCGGACCCGGGGGGCAGGAAACACCATATATTTT. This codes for CASSTRTRGAGNTIYF.

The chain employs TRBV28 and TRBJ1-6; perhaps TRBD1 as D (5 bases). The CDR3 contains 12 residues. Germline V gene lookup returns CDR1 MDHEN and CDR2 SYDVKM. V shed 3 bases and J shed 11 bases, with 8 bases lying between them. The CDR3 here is CASSFIGAPLHF. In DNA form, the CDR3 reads TGTGCCAGCAGTTTTATAGGGGCACCCCTCCACTTT.

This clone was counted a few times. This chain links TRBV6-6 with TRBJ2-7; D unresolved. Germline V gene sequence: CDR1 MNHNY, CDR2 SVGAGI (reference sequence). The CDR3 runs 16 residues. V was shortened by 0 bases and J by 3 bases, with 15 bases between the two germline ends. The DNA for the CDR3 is TGTGCCAGCAGTTACTCGAGCCCCTCCCTTTTCTACGAGCAGTACTTC. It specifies CASSYSSPSLFYEQYF.

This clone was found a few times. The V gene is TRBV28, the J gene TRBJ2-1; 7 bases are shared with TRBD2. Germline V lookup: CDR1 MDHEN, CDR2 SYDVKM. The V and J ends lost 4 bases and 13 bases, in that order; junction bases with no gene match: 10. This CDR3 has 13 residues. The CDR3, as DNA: TGTGCCAGCAGTTCTTGGGAGCGGGACGATCAGTTCTTC. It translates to CASSSWERDDQFF.

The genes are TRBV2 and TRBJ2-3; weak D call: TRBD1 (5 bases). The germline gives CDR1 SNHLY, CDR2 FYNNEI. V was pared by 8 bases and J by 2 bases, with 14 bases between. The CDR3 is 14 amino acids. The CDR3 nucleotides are TGTGCCAGCTGGCAGGGTAGTTCCACAGATACGCAGTATTTT. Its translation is CASWQGSSTDTQYF. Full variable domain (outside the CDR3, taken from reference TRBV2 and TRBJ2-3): EPEVTQTPSHQVTQMGQEVILRCVPISNHLYFYWYRQILGQKVEFLVSFYNNEISEKSEIFDDQFSVERPDGSNFTLKIRSTKLEDSAMYFCASWQGSSTDTQYFGPGTRLTVL.

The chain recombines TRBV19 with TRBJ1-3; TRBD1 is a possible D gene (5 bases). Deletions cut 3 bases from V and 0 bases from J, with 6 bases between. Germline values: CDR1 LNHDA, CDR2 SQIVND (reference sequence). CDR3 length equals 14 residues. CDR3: CASSMGLSGNTIYF. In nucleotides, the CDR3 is TGTGCCAGTAGTATGGGGCTCTCTGGAAACACCATATATTTT.

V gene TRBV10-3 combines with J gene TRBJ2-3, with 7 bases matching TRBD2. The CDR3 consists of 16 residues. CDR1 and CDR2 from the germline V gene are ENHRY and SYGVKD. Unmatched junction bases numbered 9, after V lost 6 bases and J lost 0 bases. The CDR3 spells CAIRWGGAASTDTQYF. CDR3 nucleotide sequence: TGTGCCATCAGATGGGGGGGAGCGGCTAGCACAGATACGCAGTATTTT.

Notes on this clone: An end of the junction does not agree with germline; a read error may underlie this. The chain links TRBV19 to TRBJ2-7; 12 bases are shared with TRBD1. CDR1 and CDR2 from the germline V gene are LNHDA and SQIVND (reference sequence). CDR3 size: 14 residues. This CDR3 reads CASSSGTGGVERYF. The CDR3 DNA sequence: TGTGCCAGTAGTAGCGGGACAGGGGGCGTCGAGCGGTACTTC.

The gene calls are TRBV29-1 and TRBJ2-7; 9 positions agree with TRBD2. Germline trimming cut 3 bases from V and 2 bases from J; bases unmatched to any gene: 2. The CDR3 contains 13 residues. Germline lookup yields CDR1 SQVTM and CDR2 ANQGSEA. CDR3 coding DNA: TGCAGCGTTGAGCTAGCGGGACCCTACGAGCAGTACTTC. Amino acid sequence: CSVELAGPYEQYF.

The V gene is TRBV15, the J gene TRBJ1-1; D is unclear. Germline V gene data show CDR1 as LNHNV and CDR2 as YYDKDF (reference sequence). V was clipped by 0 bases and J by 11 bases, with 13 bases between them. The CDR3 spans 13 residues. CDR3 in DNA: TGTGCCACCAGCAGAGATAGAGGGAGAGGGGCTTTCTTT. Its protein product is CATSRDRGRGAFF.

Here the CDR3 DNA reads TGTGCCATCAGTGAGTTTAACAGGGGAGGTGATCAGCCCCAGCATTTT. Amino acid sequence: CAISEFNRGGDQPQHF. This chain joins TRBV10-3 and TRBJ1-5, with 7 bases identical to TRBD1. Germline CDR1 and CDR2: ENHRY and SYGVKD. The CDR3 length is 16 residues. V lost 1 base and J lost 5; bases outside the gene matches: 8.

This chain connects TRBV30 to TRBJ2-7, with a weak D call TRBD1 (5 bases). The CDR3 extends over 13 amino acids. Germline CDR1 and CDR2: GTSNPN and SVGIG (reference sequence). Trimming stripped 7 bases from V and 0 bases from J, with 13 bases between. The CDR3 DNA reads TGTGCCTTAAAACAGGAGAGCTCCTACGAGCAGTACTTC. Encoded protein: CALKQESSYEQYF.